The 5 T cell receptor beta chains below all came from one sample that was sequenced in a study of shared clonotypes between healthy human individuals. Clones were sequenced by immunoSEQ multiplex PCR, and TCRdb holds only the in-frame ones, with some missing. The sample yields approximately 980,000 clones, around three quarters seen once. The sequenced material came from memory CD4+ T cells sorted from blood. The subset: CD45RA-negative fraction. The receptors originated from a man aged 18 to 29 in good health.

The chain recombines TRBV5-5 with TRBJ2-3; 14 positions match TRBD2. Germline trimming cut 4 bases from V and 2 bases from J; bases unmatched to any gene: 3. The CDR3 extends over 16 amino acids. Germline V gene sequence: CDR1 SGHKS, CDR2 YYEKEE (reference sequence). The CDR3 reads CASSPGLAGATDTQYF. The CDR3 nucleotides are TGTGCCAGCAGCCCGGGACTAGCGGGAGCCACAGATACGCAGTATTTT.

The CDR3 sequence is CASSSQGRYGYGYTF. The CDR3 DNA follows: TGTGCCAGCAGCTCACAGGGTCGGTATGGCTATGGCTACACCTTC. V usage is TRBV4-2 and J usage is TRBJ1-2; the D gene is possibly TRBD1 (6 bases). CDR1 and CDR2 (germline): LGHNA, YNFKEQ. V was clipped by 5 bases and J by 4 bases, with 17 bases between them. This CDR3 region has 15 residues.

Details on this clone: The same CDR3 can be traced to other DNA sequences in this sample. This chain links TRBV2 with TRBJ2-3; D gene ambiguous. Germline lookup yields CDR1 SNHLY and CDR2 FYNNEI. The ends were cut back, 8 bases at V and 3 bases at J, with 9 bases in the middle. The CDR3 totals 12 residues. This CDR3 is CASGLSTDTQYF. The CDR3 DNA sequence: TGTGCCAGCGGTCTGAGTACAGATACGCAGTATTTT. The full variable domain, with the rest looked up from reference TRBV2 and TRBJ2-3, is EPEVTQTPSHQVTQMGQEVILRCVPISNHLYFYWYRQILGQKVEFLVSFYNNEISEKSEIFDDQFSVERPDGSNFTLKIRSTKLEDSAMYFCASGLSTDTQYFGPGTRLTVL.

CDR3 nucleotides: TGTGCCAGCAGCACCCAAAGTTCTTTTGAGCAGTTCTTC. Protein product: CASSTQSSFEQFF. This rearrangement joins TRBV7-9 to TRBJ2-1; no definite D call. The CDR3 is made up of 13 amino acids. The germline V gene has CDR1 SEHNR and CDR2 FQNEAQ (reference sequence). Trimming left V 5 bases short and J 9 bases short, with 14 bases between.

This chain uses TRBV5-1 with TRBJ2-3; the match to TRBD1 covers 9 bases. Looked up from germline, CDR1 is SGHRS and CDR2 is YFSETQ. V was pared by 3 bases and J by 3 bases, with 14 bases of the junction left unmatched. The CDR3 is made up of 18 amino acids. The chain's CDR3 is CASSSTGGRSLGTDTQYF. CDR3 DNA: TGCGCCAGCAGCTCCACAGGGGGCCGATCGTTGGGGACAGATACGCAGTATTTT.